One and the same sample provided the 26 T cell receptor beta chains below, sequenced in a study of CD8 T cells in Susac syndrome. It was with random hexamers that roughly 0.5 to 1 ug RNA was reverse transcribed. TCRdb called the immunoSEQ multiplex PCR reads again in MiXCR, with one record for every CDR3 protein. The sample lists about 69,000 distinct CDR3 sequences; over 75% were seen once. Sequenced sample: CD8+ T cells from PBMCs. Receptors were obtained from a human donor with multiple sclerosis.

The CDR3 loop is CSAASGDTYGYTF. CDR3 DNA sequence: TGCAGTGCCGCGTCAGGGGACACTTATGGCTACACCTTC. The chain is built from TRBV20-1 and TRBJ1-2; possible D gene TRBD1, 6 bases. Germline CDR1 reads DFQATT; CDR2 reads SNEGSKA (reference sequence). The V end lost 6 bases, the J end lost 5 bases, and 16 bases lay between the germline ends. The CDR3 has 13 residues.

V and J are TRBV7-2 and TRBJ2-1, with 14 bases lining up with TRBD2. The CDR3 has 17 amino acids. Losses at the gene ends were 4 bases for V and 7 bases for J; bases not matched to a gene: 9. Germline CDR1 is SGHTA and CDR2 is FQGNSA. As DNA, the CDR3 is TGTGCCAGCAGCTATCGACTAGCGGGAGGGCCGAGGAATGAGCAGTTCTTC. Its protein is CASSYRLAGGPRNEQFF.

The chain recombines TRBV12-3 or TRBV12-4 with TRBJ2-1; TRBD2 agrees at 9 bases. This CDR3 is built from 15 residues. Trimming cost V 6 bases and J 6 bases; bases outside gene matches: 9. The CDR3 DNA reads as TGTGCCAGCAGCCCACCGGGACTAGCCCCCAATGAGCAGTTCTTC. This codes for CASSPPGLAPNEQFF.

V gene TRBV12-3 or TRBV12-4 combines with J gene TRBJ2-2; D may correspond to TRBD1 or TRBD2 (5 bases each). The CDR3 loop spans 12 amino acids. V was cut by 5 bases and J by 4 bases, with 5 bases left in between. The chain's CDR3 is CASSGGTGELFF. The DNA of the CDR3 is TGTGCCAGCAGTGGGGGCACCGGGGAGCTGTTTTTT.

This chain uses TRBV20-1 with TRBJ2-5, with TRBD2 matching over 7 bases. Unmatched junction bases numbered 14, after V lost 0 bases and J lost 1 base. This CDR3 is built from 18 residues. In germline, CDR1 is DFQATT, CDR2 SNEGSKA (reference sequence). In DNA form, the CDR3 reads TGCAGTGCTAGAGAAAAATGGATGACCGGCGGGAGCCAAGAGACCCAGTACTTC. Amino acid sequence: CSAREKWMTGGSQETQYF.

The rearrangement uses TRBV6-4 and TRBJ2-1; 8 nucleotides agree with TRBD2. There are 16 residues in the CDR3. Germline values: CDR1 MRHNA, CDR2 SNTAGT. Trimming cost V 5 bases and J 0 bases; bases outside gene matches: 6. Written as DNA, the CDR3 is TGTGCCAGCAGTCCGACTAGCGTTAGCTCCTACAATGAGCAGTTCTTC. This sequence encodes CASSPTSVSSYNEQFF.

The V and J genes are TRBV13 and TRBJ2-3; D remains ambiguous. The CDR3 spans 15 residues. V was trimmed by 5 bases and J by 0 bases, leaving 12 bases between them. Germline loops: CDR1 PRHDT, CDR2 FYEKMQ (reference sequence). This CDR3 is CASSERSSSTDTQYF. The CDR3 region has the DNA TGTGCCAGCAGCGAACGGAGCTCTAGCACAGATACGCAGTATTTT.

V is TRBV7-9 and J is TRBJ1-3; D is perhaps TRBD1 (5 bases). CDR1 SEHNR and CDR2 FQNEAQ come from the germline V gene (reference sequence). The germline V and J ends were trimmed by 1 base and 0 bases, with 10 bases remaining between them. CDR3 size: 16 residues. CDR3 sequence: CASSLDGAPSGNTIYF. The CDR3 region has the DNA TGTGCCAGCAGCTTAGATGGGGCACCCTCTGGAAACACCATATATTTT.

The count of this clonotype is one. The chain has TRBV21-1 and TRBJ1-3. TRBV21-1 is reported as a pseudogene. CDR3 length equals 10 residues. Here the CDR3 reads CARIRNTIYF. As DNA, the CDR3 is TGTGCTCGGATACGAAACACCATATATTTT.

This clonotype appeared once. This chain links TRBV27 with TRBJ2-1, with TRBD2 matching over 11 bases. The CDR3 sequence is 15 residues long. Germline loops: CDR1 MNHEY, CDR2 SMNVEV (reference sequence). The V gene end was trimmed by 6 bases and the J gene end by 4 bases; junction bases not matched to a gene: 5. The CDR3 spells CASSVGLAVYNEQFF. The CDR3 DNA reads as TGTGCCAGCAGCGTGGGACTAGCGGTATACAATGAGCAGTTCTTC.

This sequence joins TRBV24-1 and TRBJ2-5, with D perhaps matching TRBD2 (6 bases). The CDR3 has 13 residues. The V gene lost 6 bases and the J gene lost 4 bases, with 11 bases spanning the gap. The germline gives CDR1 KGHDR, CDR2 SFDVKD. CDR3 sequence (DNA): TGTGCCACCAGTCCGGGAGCGGTAGAGACCCAGTACTTC. Its protein is CATSPGAVETQYF.

Of note for this clonotype: One junction end disagrees with the germline gene, perhaps due to a read error. The CDR3 DNA follows: TGTGCCAGCAGGCCGGGACCCCCTGTCCCCCCGAACACTGAAGTTTTCTTT. This codes for CASRPGPPVPPNTEVFF. The chain is built from TRBV6-1 and TRBJ1-1, with D perhaps matching TRBD1 (5 bases). This CDR3 comprises 17 residues. The V gene's germline CDR1 is MNHNS and CDR2 SASEGT.

This chain connects TRBV6-2 or TRBV6-3 to TRBJ2-2; D gene uncertain. Germline CDR1 and CDR2: MNHEY and SVGEGT. CDR3 length equals 13 residues. Trimming removed 2 bases at V and 2 bases at J, with 3 bases between. The chain's CDR3 is CASSYVNTGELFF. In DNA form, the CDR3 reads TGTGCCAGCAGTTACGTTAACACCGGGGAGCTGTTTTTT.

The V call is TRBV28, the J call TRBJ2-7; D is uncertain. Germline V gene data show CDR1 as MDHEN and CDR2 as SYDVKM. The CDR3 covers 14 residues. The ends were cut back, 3 bases at V and 2 bases at J, with 11 bases in the middle. In DNA form, the CDR3 reads TGTGCCAGCAGTTTCCCGTCCGACCCCTACGAGCAGTACTTC. Residues: CASSFPSDPYEQYF.

The chain recombines TRBV28 with TRBJ2-5; unclear D gene. Trimming left V 4 bases short and J 2 bases short, with 14 bases between. The germline gives CDR1 MDHEN, CDR2 SYDVKM. The CDR3 has 15 residues. CDR3 sequence reads: CASSSLSSGQETQYF. CDR3 DNA: TGTGCCAGCAGTTCTTTATCCTCGGGTCAAGAGACCCAGTACTTC.

V gene TRBV27 combines with J gene TRBJ2-2, with D hard to call. The CDR3 runs to 14 residues. Trimming removed 8 bases from V and 6 bases from J, with 16 bases in between. Germline V gene lookup returns CDR1 MNHEY and CDR2 SMNVEV (reference sequence). CDR3 in DNA: TGTGCCAGCGCCTTTGGGCACCTCCCCGGGGAGCTGTTTTTT. Its protein is CASAFGHLPGELFF.

This clonotype came up once. The rearrangement joins TRBV24-1 to TRBJ2-2, with TRBD2 identical over 7 bases. This CDR3 region has 14 residues. Germline CDR1 and CDR2: KGHDR and SFDVKD. After removal of 2 bases from V and 7 bases from J, the junction contained 3 bases not matched to a gene. The CDR3, as DNA: TGTGCCACCAGTGATTCGGGAGGAGGCGGGGAGCTGTTTTTT. Its protein is CATSDSGGGGELFF.

The V gene is TRBV9, the J gene TRBJ2-7; D is undetermined. The CDR3 extends over 16 amino acids. Germline V lookup: CDR1 SGDLS, CDR2 YYNGEE. Trimming shortened V by 3 bases and J by 5 bases, and 21 bases separated the two germline ends. The CDR3: CASSAQSKSPRDEQYF. CDR3 nucleotide sequence: TGTGCCAGCAGCGCTCAAAGTAAGTCCCCTAGGGACGAGCAGTACTTC. The complete variable domain, with remaining parts taken from reference TRBV9 and TRBJ2-7, reads DSGVTQTPKHLITATGQRVTLRCSPRSGDLSVYWYQQSLDQGLQFLIQYYNGEERAKGNILERFSAQQFPDLHSELNLSSLELGDSALYFCASSAQSKSPRDEQYFGPGTRLTVT.

The chain carries TRBV2 and TRBJ1-4, with TRBD1 identical over 7 bases. Germline assignment: CDR1 SNHLY and CDR2 FYNNEI. The J segment lost 4 bases and the V segment lost 9 bases, leaving 8 bases of the junction unmatched. This CDR3 has 14 residues. The chain's CDR3 is CASMTRDSNEKLFF. For the CDR3, the DNA is TGTGCCAGTATGACCCGGGACAGTAATGAAAAACTGTTTTTT.

The rearrangement links TRBV20-1 to TRBJ1-5; 8 bases line up with TRBD1. The trim removed 5 bases at V and 4 bases at J, leaving 7 bases unmatched. The V gene's germline CDR1 is DFQATT and CDR2 SNEGSKA (reference sequence). This CDR3 has 14 residues. CDR3 DNA: TGCAGTGCTCTGGACAGGGAGACAAATCAGCCCCAGCATTTT. Protein: CSALDRETNQPQHF.

The count of this clonotype is one. The CDR3 DNA reads TGTGCCAGTAGTATGGGGAGCGGCAGGGCGGGCACCGGGGAGCTGTTTTTT. This gives the protein CASSMGSGRAGTGELFF. The chain combines TRBV19 with TRBJ2-2; either TRBD1 or TRBD2 may fit D (5 bases each). Germline V gene lookup returns CDR1 LNHDA and CDR2 SQIVND (reference sequence). CDR3 length: 17 residues. V lost 3 bases and J lost 4, with 18 bases in between.

The rearrangement uses TRBV24-1 and TRBJ1-1; D gene unclear. Germline CDR1 and CDR2: KGHDR and SFDVKD. There are 14 residues in the CDR3. The germline V and J ends were trimmed by 2 bases and 2 bases, with 8 bases remaining between them. The CDR3 is CATSDSALNTEAFF. CDR3 nucleotide sequence: TGTGCCACCAGTGATTCCGCGCTTAACACTGAAGCTTTCTTT.

The chain combines TRBV7-9 with TRBJ1-1; TRBD1 is a possible D gene (5 bases). The V end lost 2 bases, the J end lost 0 bases, and 16 bases lay between the germline ends. The CDR3 runs 17 residues. Looked up from germline, CDR1 is SEHNR and CDR2 is FQNEAQ (reference sequence). CDR3: CASSLPSSTDMNTEAFF. The CDR3 DNA reads as TGTGCCAGCAGCTTACCCTCCTCGACAGACATGAACACTGAAGCTTTCTTT.

Comment on this clonotype: A junction end diverges from the germline sequence, so it may reflect a read error. The V call is TRBV27, the J call TRBJ2-7; tentative D call: TRBD2 (6 bases). Looked up from germline, CDR1 is MNHEY and CDR2 is SMNVEV (reference sequence). The CDR3 consists of 15 residues. The CDR3: CASSLRRGLSHEQYF. The DNA of the CDR3 is TGTGCCAGCAGTTTAAGGCGGGGACTCTCCCACGAGCAGTACTTC.

The chain carries TRBV15 and TRBJ2-6, with a weak D call TRBD1 (5 bases). This CDR3 has 16 residues. The ends were cut back, 0 bases at V and 0 bases at J, with 6 bases in the middle. Germline V CDR1 and CDR2: LNHNV, YYDKDF (reference sequence). The CDR3 spells CATSRDQGSGANVLTF. The CDR3 DNA is TGTGCCACCAGCAGAGATCAGGGCTCTGGGGCCAACGTCCTGACTTTC.

As for this clonotype: Relative to the germline gene, one junction end is altered; a read error may explain this. This chain uses TRBV13 with TRBJ2-7; D gene unclear. The CDR3 sequence is 12 residues long. CDR1 and CDR2 from the germline V gene are PRHDT and FYEKMQ (reference sequence). CDR3 amino acids: CAISQRVSEQYF. The DNA of the CDR3 is TGTGCCATCAGCCAAAGGGTAAGCGAGCAGTACTTC.